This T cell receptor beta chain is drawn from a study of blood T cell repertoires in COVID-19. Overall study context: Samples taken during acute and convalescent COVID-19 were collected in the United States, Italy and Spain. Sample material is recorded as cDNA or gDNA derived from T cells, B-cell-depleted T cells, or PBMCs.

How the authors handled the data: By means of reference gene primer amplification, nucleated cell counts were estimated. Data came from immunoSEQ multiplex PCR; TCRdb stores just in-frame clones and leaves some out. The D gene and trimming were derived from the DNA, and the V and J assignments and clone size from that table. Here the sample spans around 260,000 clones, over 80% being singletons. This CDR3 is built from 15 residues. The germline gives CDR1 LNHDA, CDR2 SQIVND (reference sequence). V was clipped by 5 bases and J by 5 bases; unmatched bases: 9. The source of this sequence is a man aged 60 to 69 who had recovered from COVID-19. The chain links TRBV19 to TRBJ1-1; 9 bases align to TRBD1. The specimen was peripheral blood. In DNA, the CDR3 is TGTGCCAGTAGTGCCGACAGGGGGAAAGATACTGAAGCTTTCTTT. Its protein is CASSADRGKDTEAFF.